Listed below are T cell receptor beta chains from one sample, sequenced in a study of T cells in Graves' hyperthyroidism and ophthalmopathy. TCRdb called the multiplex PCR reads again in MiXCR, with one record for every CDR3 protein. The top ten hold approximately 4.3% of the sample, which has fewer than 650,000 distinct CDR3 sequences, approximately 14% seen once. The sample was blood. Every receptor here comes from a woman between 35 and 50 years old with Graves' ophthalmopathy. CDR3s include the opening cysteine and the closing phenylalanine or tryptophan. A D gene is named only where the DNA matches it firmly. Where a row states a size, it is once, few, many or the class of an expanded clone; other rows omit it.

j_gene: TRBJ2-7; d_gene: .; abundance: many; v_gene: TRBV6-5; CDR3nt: TGTGCCAGCAACCTCCCGGGGAGCGAGCAGTACTTC; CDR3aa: CASNLPGSEQYF
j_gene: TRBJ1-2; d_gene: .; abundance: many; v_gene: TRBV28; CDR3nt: TGTGCCAGCTCCCCCCGCCCCGACGGACTTTATGGCTACACCTTC; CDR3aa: CASSPRPDGLYGYTF
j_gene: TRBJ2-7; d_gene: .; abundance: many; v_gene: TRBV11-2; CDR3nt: TGTGCCAGCAGCTTAGGGGACTTTCCCTACGAGCAGTACTTC; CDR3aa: CASSLGDFPYEQYF
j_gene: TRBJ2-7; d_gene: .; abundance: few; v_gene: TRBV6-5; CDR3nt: TGTGCCAGCAGTTCAGACTTCCAGAGGGGAGAGCAGTACTTC; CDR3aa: CASSSDFQRGEQYF
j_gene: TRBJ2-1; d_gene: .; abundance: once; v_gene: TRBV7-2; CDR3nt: TGTGCCAGCAGCTTTGGGGGCGTTTATGAGCAGTTCTTC; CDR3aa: CASSFGGVYEQFF
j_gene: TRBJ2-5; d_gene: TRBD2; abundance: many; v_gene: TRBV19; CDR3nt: TGTGCCAGTTCGGGACTAATGGACGAGACCCAGTACTTC; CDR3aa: CASSGLMDETQYF
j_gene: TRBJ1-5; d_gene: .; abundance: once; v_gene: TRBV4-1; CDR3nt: TGCGCCAGCAGCCAGGCGTTCCGGCCCCAGCATTTT; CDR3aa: CASSQAFRPQHF
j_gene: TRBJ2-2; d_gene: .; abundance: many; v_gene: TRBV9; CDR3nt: TGTGCCAGCAGCGCCCGGGACAAGAACACCGGGGAGCTGTTTTTT; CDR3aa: CASSARDKNTGELFF
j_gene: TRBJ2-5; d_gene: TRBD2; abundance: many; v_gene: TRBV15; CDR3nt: TGTGCCACCAGCGGACAAGGACTAGCAGGCCATGAGACCCAGTACTTC; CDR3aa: CATSGQGLAGHETQYF
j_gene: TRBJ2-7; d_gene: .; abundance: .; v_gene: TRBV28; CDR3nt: TGTGCCAGCAGTTACCTTAAGCCTTACGAGCAGTACTTC; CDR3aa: CASSYLKPYEQYF
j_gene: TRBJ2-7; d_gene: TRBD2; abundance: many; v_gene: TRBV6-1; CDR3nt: TGTGCCAGCAGTGAACCAGTGGGGAGGGCGGGGTCCTACGAGCAGTACTTC; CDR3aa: CASSEPVGRAGSYEQYF
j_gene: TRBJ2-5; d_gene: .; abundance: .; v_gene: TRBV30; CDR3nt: TGTGCCTGGACCCGACCCTGGGGCAGCCAAGAGACCCAGTACTTC; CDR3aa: CAWTRPWGSQETQYF
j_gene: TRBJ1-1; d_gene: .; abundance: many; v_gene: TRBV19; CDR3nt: TGTGCCAGCAAGAACTACAGGGAGGACACTGAAGCTTTCTTT; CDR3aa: CASKNYREDTEAFF
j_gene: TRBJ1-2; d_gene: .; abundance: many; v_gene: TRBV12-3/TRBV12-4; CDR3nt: TGTGCCAGCAGTTCCGACAGGCTTGGCTACACCTTC; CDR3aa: CASSSDRLGYTF
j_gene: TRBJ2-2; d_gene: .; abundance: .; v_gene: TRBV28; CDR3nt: TGTGCCAGCAGTTTCGGTTTTGGGGAGCTGTTTTTT; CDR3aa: CASSFGFGELFF
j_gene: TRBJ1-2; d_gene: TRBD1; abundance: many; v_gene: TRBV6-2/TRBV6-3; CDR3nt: TGTGCCAGCAGTTACTACGACAGGGCATCGTTAGCTAACTATGGCTACACCTTC; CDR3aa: CASSYYDRASLANYGYTF
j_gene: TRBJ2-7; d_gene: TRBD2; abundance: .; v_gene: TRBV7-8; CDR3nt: TGTGCCAGCAGCAAATTAGCGGGAGTGAGGGAGCAGTACTTC; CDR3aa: CASSKLAGVREQYF
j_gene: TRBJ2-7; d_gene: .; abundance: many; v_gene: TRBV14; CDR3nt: TGTGCCAGCAGCCAAGGGCCCGCGCGGATGCACTACGAGCAGTACTTC; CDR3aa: CASSQGPARMHYEQYF
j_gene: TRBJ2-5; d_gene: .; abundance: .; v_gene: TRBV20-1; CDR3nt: TGCAGTGGACGTCATTGGCTGGAGACCCAGTACTTC; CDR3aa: CSGRHWLETQYF
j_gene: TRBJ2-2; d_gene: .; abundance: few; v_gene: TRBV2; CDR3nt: TGTGCCAGCAGTGAAAGCTGGGGGACCGGGGAGCTGTTTTTT; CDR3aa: CASSESWGTGELFF